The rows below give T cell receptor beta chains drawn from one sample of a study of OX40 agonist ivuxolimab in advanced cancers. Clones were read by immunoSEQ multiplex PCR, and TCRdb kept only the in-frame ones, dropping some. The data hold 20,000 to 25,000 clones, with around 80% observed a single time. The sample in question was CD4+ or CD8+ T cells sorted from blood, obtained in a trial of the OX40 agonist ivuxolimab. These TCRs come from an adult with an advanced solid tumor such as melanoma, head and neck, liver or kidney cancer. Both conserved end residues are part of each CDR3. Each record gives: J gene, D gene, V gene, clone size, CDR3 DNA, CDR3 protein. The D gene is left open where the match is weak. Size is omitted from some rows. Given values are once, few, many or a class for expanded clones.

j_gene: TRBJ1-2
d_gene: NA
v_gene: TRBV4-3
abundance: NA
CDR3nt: TGCGCCAGCAGCCAAGAACAAGGGCAGCCTAACTATGGCTACACCTTC
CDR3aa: CASSQEQGQPNYGYTF

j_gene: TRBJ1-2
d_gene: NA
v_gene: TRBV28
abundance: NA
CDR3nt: TGTGCCAGCAGTTTTGGGACATACTATGGCTACACCTTC
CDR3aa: CASSFGTYYGYTF

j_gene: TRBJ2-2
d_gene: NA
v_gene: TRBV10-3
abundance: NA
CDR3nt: TGTGCCATCAGTGAGGGACGTCGCCCATTAAACACCGGGGAGCTGTTTTTT
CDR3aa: CAISEGRRPLNTGELFF

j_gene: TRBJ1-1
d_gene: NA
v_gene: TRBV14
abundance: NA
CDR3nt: TGTGCCAGCAGCCCCCTCTACCAGAGTAGGGTCAACACTGAAGCTTTCTTT
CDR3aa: CASSPLYQSRVNTEAFF

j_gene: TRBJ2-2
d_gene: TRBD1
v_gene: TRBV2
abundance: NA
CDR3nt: TGTGCCAGCAGTGAAAGGACAGGGGTTTTAAACACCGGGGAGCTGTTTTTT
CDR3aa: CASSERTGVLNTGELFF

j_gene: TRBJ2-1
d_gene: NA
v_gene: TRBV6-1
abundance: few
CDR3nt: TGTGCCAGCAGTGAAGAGGATAGCGAGGCCTACAATGAGCAGTTCTTC
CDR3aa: CASSEEDSEAYNEQFF

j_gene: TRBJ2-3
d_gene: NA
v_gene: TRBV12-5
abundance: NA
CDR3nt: TGTGCTAGTGGCCAACTAGATTTCACAGATACGCAGTATTTT
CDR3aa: CASGQLDFTDTQYF

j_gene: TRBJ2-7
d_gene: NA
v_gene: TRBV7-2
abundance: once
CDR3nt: TGTGCCAGCAGCTTCCCACCCTACGAGCAGTACTTC
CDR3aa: CASSFPPYEQYF

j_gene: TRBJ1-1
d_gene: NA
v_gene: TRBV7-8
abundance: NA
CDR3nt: TGTGCCAGCAGCTTATCCGGGCAGATAGAGGCTTTCTTT
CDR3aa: CASSLSGQIEAFF

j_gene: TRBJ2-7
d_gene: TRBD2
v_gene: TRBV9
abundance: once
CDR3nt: TGTGCCAGCAGCCCAGGGACTAGCGGGGATGGGTACGAGCAGTACTTC
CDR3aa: CASSPGTSGDGYEQYF

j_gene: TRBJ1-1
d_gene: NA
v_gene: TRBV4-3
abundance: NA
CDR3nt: TGCGCCAGCAGCCGAGAGGCAGGGATGAACACTGAAGCTTTCTTT
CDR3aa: CASSREAGMNTEAFF

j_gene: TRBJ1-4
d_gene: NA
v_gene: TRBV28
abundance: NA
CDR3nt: TGTGCCAGCAGTTTCGGGACAACTAATGAAAAACTGTTTTTT
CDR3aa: CASSFGTTNEKLFF

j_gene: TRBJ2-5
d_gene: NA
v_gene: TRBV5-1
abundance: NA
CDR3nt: TGCGCCAGCAGCTTTTATGGACAAGAGACCCAGTACTTC
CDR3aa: CASSFYGQETQYF

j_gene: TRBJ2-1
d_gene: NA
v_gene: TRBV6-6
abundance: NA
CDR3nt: TGTGCCAGCAGTTACCCCTCGGGCCCGGAACACAATGAGCAGTTCTTC
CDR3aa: CASSYPSGPEHNEQFF